The clone carrying this T cell receptor (beta chain) was counted a few times. Its antigen is unknown. These data belong to a study of T cell repertoires in cytomegalovirus infection. Study context: In public TCR beta signatures, there were indications of both CMV infection and matching HLA type. Overall study findings and caveats: Of the TCR beta families, the public ones yielded a cumulative frequency that identified carriers of CMV plus the relevant HLA.

This CDR3 comprises 13 residues. V lost 7 bases and J lost 4; bases outside the gene matches: 6. From the reads, TCRdb called clonotypes with MiXCR, one entry per CDR3 protein. The repertoire holds about 490,000 distinct CDR3 sequences, with 16% as singletons. The chain uses TRBV12-3 or TRBV12-4 and TRBJ1-2, with 7 bases that match TRBD1. This receptor was identified in a human donor in good health (CMV status not recorded). Some clones in this sample may be carry-over from other donors' samples. Sample: CD8+ T cells from PBMCs. The CDR3 region has the DNA TGTGCCAGCAACCCGACAGGGACCTATGGCTACACCTTC. This encodes CASNPTGTYGYTF.